This T cell receptor beta chain is drawn from a study of OX40 agonist ivuxolimab in advanced cancers. Study results and caveats: Expanded clones were, on average, more numerous among CD8+ T cells than CD4+.

V was trimmed by 6 bases and J by 3 bases, leaving 9 bases between them. The CDR3 covers 13 residues. Germline CDR1 MNHEY, CDR2 SVGAGI. As concerns this clone: Its antigen is unknown.

Measured with immunoSEQ multiplex PCR; TCRdb has only the in-frame clones, and not every one. The sample has 8,500 to 11,000 clones; more than 60% are singletons. The specimen was CD4+ or CD8+ T cells sorted from blood, collected in a trial of the OX40 agonist ivuxolimab. This clonotype originated in an adult with an advanced solid tumor such as melanoma, head and neck, liver or kidney cancer. The chain employs TRBV6-5 and TRBJ1-5; a possible D gene is TRBD1 (5 bases). The CDR3 spells CASRSRVNQPQHF. In nucleotides, the CDR3 is TGTGCCAGCAGGTCCAGGGTCAATCAGCCCCAGCATTTT.